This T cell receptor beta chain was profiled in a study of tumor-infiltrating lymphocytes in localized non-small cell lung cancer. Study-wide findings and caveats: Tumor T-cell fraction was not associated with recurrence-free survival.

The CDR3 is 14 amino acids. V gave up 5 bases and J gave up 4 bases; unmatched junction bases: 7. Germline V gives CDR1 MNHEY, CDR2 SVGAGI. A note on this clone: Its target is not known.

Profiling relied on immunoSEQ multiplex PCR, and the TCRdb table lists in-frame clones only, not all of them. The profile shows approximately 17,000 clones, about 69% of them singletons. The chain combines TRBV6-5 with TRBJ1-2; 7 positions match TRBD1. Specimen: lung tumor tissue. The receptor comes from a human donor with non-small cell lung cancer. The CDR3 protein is CASSPHDRAYGYTF. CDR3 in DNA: TGTGCCAGCAGTCCCCACGACAGGGCCTATGGCTACACCTTC.